The clone carrying this T cell receptor beta chain came up many times. TCRdb itself ran the 5' RACE reads through MiXCR, one entry per CDR3 protein. The repertoire holds about 50,000 distinct CDR3 sequences, around 26% seen once, with 2.1% in the top ten. Trimming removed 7 bases at V and 5 bases at J, with 18 bases between. This CDR3 has 15 amino acids. The germline V gene has CDR1 MNHNS and CDR2 SASEGT. V usage is TRBV6-1 and J usage is TRBJ1-5; TRBD1 might be the D (5 bases). The source material was naive CD4+ T cells sorted from blood. Subset in this sample: naive CD4+ T cells, CD4+CD45RA+CD25-. This clonotype originated in a female donor with breast cancer. The CDR3 coding sequence is TGTGCCAGCAACGCGGGAGCGGGGACGGATCAGCCCCAGCATTTT. Residues: CASNAGAGTDQPQHF.